The 12 T cell receptor beta chains below all came from one sample that was sequenced in a study of CD8 T cells in Susac syndrome. Random hexamers were used to reverse transcribe the RNA input (about 0.5 to 1 ug). TCRdb processed the immunoSEQ multiplex PCR reads anew with MiXCR; each CDR3 protein has one entry. The sample lists about 120,000 distinct CDR3 sequences, roughly 94% seen once, with just over 0.095% in the top ten. Sequences were obtained from CD4+ T cells from PBMCs. These receptors were collected from a human donor in good health.

The DNA of the CDR3 is TGTGCCAGCAGCCCAGGGACACACGGGAACACTGAAGCTTTCTTT. The encoded protein is CASSPGTHGNTEAFF. The chain combines TRBV7-9 with TRBJ1-1; TRBD1 might be the D (6 bases). From germline, CDR1 is SEHNR and CDR2 FQNEAQ (reference sequence). The CDR3 is made up of 15 amino acids. The germline V and J ends were trimmed by 5 bases and 1 base, with 14 bases remaining between them. Based on the CDR3 plus reference TRBV7-9 and TRBJ1-1, the full variable domain is DTGVSQNPRHKITKRGQNVTFRCDPISEHNRLYWYRQTLGQGPEFLTYFQNEAQLEKSRLLSDRFSAERPKGSFSTLEIQRTEQGDSAMYLCASSPGTHGNTEAFFGQGTRLTVV.

The chain links TRBV6-6 to TRBJ2-2; possible D gene TRBD2, 6 bases. CDR1 is MNHNY, CDR2 SVGAGI, per germline (reference sequence). V gave up 2 bases and J gave up 0 bases, with 10 bases separating them. The CDR3 runs 16 residues. The CDR3 DNA follows: TGTGCCAGCAGTTACGGGGGACTTACGAACACCGGGGAGCTGTTTTTT. It encodes CASSYGGLTNTGELFF.

The chain has TRBV20-1 and TRBJ2-7, with TRBD1 matching 7 bases. CDR1 DFQATT and CDR2 SNEGSKA come from the germline V gene (reference sequence). There are 14 residues in the CDR3. Losses at the gene ends were 6 bases for V and 6 bases for J; bases not matched to a gene: 14. The CDR3 loop reads CSAAATGWGGEQYF. As DNA, the CDR3 is TGCAGTGCCGCGGCGACAGGGTGGGGCGGCGAGCAGTACTTC.

The CDR3 DNA reads TGCGCCAGCAGCCTAGGGGGCGGGAGTGTCAATGAGCAGTTCTTC. It is translated as CASSLGGGSVNEQFF. The J gene is TRBJ2-1, the V gene TRBV5-1; D tentatively reads TRBD1 or TRBD2 (7 bases each). V lost 4 bases to trimming and J lost 6 bases, with 17 bases between them. In germline, CDR1 is SGHRS, CDR2 YFSETQ. The CDR3 has 15 residues.

The chain joins TRBV3-1 to TRBJ2-3, with a possible D match to TRBD2 (6 bases). V dropped 1 base and J dropped 0 bases, with 11 bases sitting between them. Germline values: CDR1 LGHDT, CDR2 YNNKEL (reference sequence). The CDR3 has 16 residues. The CDR3 loop is CASSQAGGLSTDTQYF. The CDR3 DNA reads TGTGCCAGCAGCCAAGCTGGAGGGCTGAGCACAGATACGCAGTATTTT.

The rearrangement joins TRBV20-1 to TRBJ2-5, with D unclear. The germline V and J ends were trimmed by 1 base and 3 bases, with 9 bases remaining between them. This CDR3 comprises 13 residues. Germline V gene lookup returns CDR1 DFQATT and CDR2 SNEGSKA (reference sequence). The CDR3 DNA sequence: TGCAGTGCTAGAGTGGCCGGAAAAGAGACCCAGTACTTC. Translation: CSARVAGKETQYF.

The chain recombines TRBV5-1 with TRBJ2-7, with 8 positions matching TRBD1. The junction had 6 bases not matched to a gene; V was cut back by 0 bases and J by 4 bases. This CDR3 spans 15 amino acids. Germline loops: CDR1 SGHRS, CDR2 YFSETQ. CDR3 DNA sequence: TGCGCCAGCAGCTTGGGGACAGGGTCGGGGTACGAGCAGTACTTC. Protein: CASSLGTGSGYEQYF.

The J gene is TRBJ1-1, the V gene TRBV19; the D gene is possibly TRBD1 (5 bases). The CDR3 loop spans 14 amino acids. Germline lookup yields CDR1 LNHDA and CDR2 SQIVND (reference sequence). V lost 6 bases and J lost 0, with 11 bases in between. The CDR3 DNA reads TGTGCCAGTAGCCGACAGCCCATGAACACTGAAGCTTTCTTT. It yields the protein CASSRQPMNTEAFF.

This rearrangement joins TRBV18 to TRBJ2-5, with D unresolved. Germline V lookup: CDR1 KGHSH, CDR2 LQKENI. The ends were cut back, 0 bases at V and 5 bases at J, with 13 bases in the middle. The CDR3 sequence is 15 residues long. DNA of the CDR3: TGTGCCAGCTCACCACCAGCCCAGAACGGCGAGACCCAGTACTTC. This translates into CASSPPAQNGETQYF.

J is TRBJ2-1 and V is TRBV2; 7 bases are shared with TRBD2. The trim removed 8 bases at V and 6 bases at J, leaving 13 bases unmatched. The CDR3 is 15 residues long. Germline loops: CDR1 SNHLY, CDR2 FYNNEI. The CDR3 protein is CASEDGTTGSNEQFF. The CDR3, as DNA: TGTGCCAGCGAGGATGGGACTACCGGCAGCAATGAGCAGTTCTTC.

The chain carries TRBV20-1 and TRBJ2-7, with D tentatively TRBD2 (6 bases). The germline V gene has CDR1 DFQATT and CDR2 SNEGSKA (reference sequence). This CDR3 has 12 amino acids. Between the trimmed V and J ends, which lost 3 bases and 0 bases, there was a span of 6 bases. CDR3 sequence (DNA): TGCAGTGCTAGCGGGAGCTCCTACGAGCAGTACTTC. This codes for CSASGSSYEQYF.

This clonotype was found once. The V and J genes are TRBV5-1 and TRBJ1-1; D might be TRBD1 (5 bases). The V and J ends lost 4 bases and 1 base respectively, with 14 bases between them. Germline V gives CDR1 SGHRS, CDR2 YFSETQ. The CDR3 has 15 amino acids. CDR3 residues: CASSLGGGTNTEAFF. CDR3 nucleotide sequence: TGCGCCAGCAGCCTCGGAGGAGGGACGAACACTGAAGCTTTCTTT.